The 25 T cell receptor beta chains below all came from one sample that was sequenced in a study of T cells in Graves' hyperthyroidism and ophthalmopathy. Amplification yielded TCR beta CDR3 regions, with RNA transcripts as the source. The HTBI primer set served for first-round RT-PCR of the TCR CDR3. MiXCR, run by TCRdb on the multiplex PCR reads, gives a single entry per CDR3 protein. This sample has 450,000 to 700,000 distinct CDR3 sequences, with around 42% found just once. The specimen was peripheral blood or thyroid tissue (not recorded which). These receptor sequences come from an adult woman with Graves' disease, either hyperthyroidism or ophthalmopathy (not recorded which).

The CDR3: CASSIRDSYEQYF. The DNA for the CDR3 is TGTGCCAGCAGCATCCGGGACAGCTACGAGCAGTACTTC. The chain links TRBV27 to TRBJ2-7; 7 bases match TRBD1. After removal of 6 bases from V and 3 bases from J, the junction contained 5 bases not matched to a gene. CDR1 MNHEY and CDR2 SMNVEV come from the germline V gene (reference sequence). The CDR3 sequence is 13 residues long.

This clonotype appeared many times. The rearrangement joins TRBV9 to TRBJ2-7; 8 bases line up with TRBD2. V lost 1 base to trimming and J lost 6 bases; unmatched junction nucleotides: 9. The V gene's germline CDR1 is SGDLS and CDR2 YYNGEE. The CDR3 contains 15 residues. CDR3 DNA sequence: TGTGCCAGCAGCGTAACTGGGACTAGTTCAGGCGAGCAGTACTTC. This translates into CASSVTGTSSGEQYF.

The table lists this clonotype with many counts. This chain uses TRBV5-6 with TRBJ2-5, with a weak D call TRBD2 (6 bases). V was pared by 5 bases and J by 3 bases, with 8 bases between. Germline V lookup: CDR1 SGHDT, CDR2 YYEEEE. This CDR3 has 12 residues. The CDR3 nucleotides are TGTGCCAGCAGTTGGAGGGAAGAGACCCAGTACTTC. Residues: CASSWREETQYF.

The chain uses TRBV7-3 and TRBJ2-2; TRBD1 or TRBD2 may be the D gene (7 bases each). The CDR3 runs to 16 residues. Trimming left V 5 bases short and J 3 bases short, with 16 bases between. CDR1 is SGHTA and CDR2 is FQGTGA in the germline V gene. CDR3 bases: TGTGCCAGCAGCACCCGACAGGGAGGGCACACCGGGGAGCTGTTTTTT. Its translation: CASSTRQGGHTGELFF.

The rearrangement links TRBV7-9 to TRBJ2-5; a weak D match, TRBD2 (6 bases). Trimming left V 5 bases short and J 5 bases short, with 18 bases between. Germline CDR1 SEHNR, CDR2 FQNEAQ (reference sequence). The CDR3 contains 15 residues. The CDR3, as DNA: TGTGCCAGCAGCCGAACCGCGGCGGGAAGCGAGACCCAGTACTTC. Its protein is CASSRTAAGSETQYF.

Here the CDR3 DNA reads TGTGCCAGCACCAGAGGGACTAACTACGAGCAGTACTTC. Protein: CASTRGTNYEQYF. This rearrangement joins TRBV2 to TRBJ2-7; TRBD2 agrees at 7 bases. The CDR3 runs 13 residues. The germline V gene has CDR1 SNHLY and CDR2 FYNNEI. The junction had 6 bases not matched to a gene; V was cut back by 7 bases and J by 3 bases.

This chain joins TRBV12-3 or TRBV12-4 and TRBJ1-5, with no clear D. The CDR3 has 14 amino acids. Trimming stripped 5 bases from V and 7 bases from J, with 15 bases between. The CDR3 loop is CASSALTGRQPQHF. In DNA form, the CDR3 reads TGTGCCAGCAGTGCATTGACGGGGAGGCAGCCCCAGCATTTT.

This clonotype was detected ten times or more. The chain couples TRBV7-8 to TRBJ1-4; D not certain. V was cut by 5 bases and J by 2 bases, with 15 bases left in between. CDR1 SGHVS and CDR2 FQNEAQ come from the germline V gene. This CDR3 contains 16 residues. CDR3 sequence (DNA): TGTGCCAGCAGCGTCTTGGGGTGGCAGACTAATGAAAAACTGTTTTTT. Residues: CASSVLGWQTNEKLFF.

Note on this clonotype: Mismatch with germline at one junction end may stem from a read error. The chain employs TRBV15 and TRBJ1-6; the D is unclear. Germline V gene data show CDR1 as LNHNV and CDR2 as YYDKDF (reference sequence). The CDR3 has 18 amino acids. CDR3: CAASSSLGVGRMNSPLHF. The CDR3 nucleotides read TGTGCCGCCAGCAGCTCCCTTGGGGTCGGGAGGATGAATTCACCCCTCCACTTT.

This clonotype was counted at least ten times. This sequence joins TRBV15 and TRBJ1-4; 7 nucleotides line up with TRBD1. Germline CDR1 reads LNHNV; CDR2 reads YYDKDF (reference sequence). This CDR3 is 16 amino acids long. Unmatched junction bases numbered 4, after V lost 0 bases and J lost 3 bases. The CDR3 sequence is CATSREGRGANEKLFF. The CDR3 nucleotides are TGTGCCACCAGCAGAGAGGGCAGGGGGGCTAATGAAAAACTGTTTTTT.

This chain links TRBV7-2 with TRBJ2-6; D gene uncertain. The CDR3 is 13 residues long. Germline lookup yields CDR1 SGHTA and CDR2 FQGNSA. Trimming removed 8 bases from V and 3 bases from J, with 8 bases in between. The CDR3 DNA reads as TGTGCCAGCTCGGACCTTGGGGCCAACGTCCTGACTTTC. Translating it yields CASSDLGANVLTF. Looking up the rest from reference TRBV7-2 and TRBJ2-6 gives the full variable domain: GAGVSQSPSNKVTEKGKDVELRCDPISGHTALYWYRQSLGQGLEFLIYFQGNSAPDKSGLPSDRFSAERTGGSVSTLTIQRTQQEDSAVYLCASSDLGANVLTFGAGSRLTVL.

This sequence joins TRBV7-9 and TRBJ2-1; maybe TRBD2 (6 bases). This CDR3 contains 12 residues. CDR1 and CDR2 (germline): SEHNR, FQNEAQ (reference sequence). Trimming pared 5 bases from V and 8 bases from J, leaving 10 bases between. The CDR3 loop reads CASSRREDEQFF. The CDR3 DNA is TGTGCCAGCAGCCGCAGGGAGGATGAGCAGTTCTTC. Using reference TRBV7-9 and TRBJ2-1 for the parts outside the CDR3, the full variable domain is DTGVSQNPRHKITKRGQNVTFRCDPISEHNRLYWYRQTLGQGPEFLTYFQNEAQLEKSRLLSDRFSAERPKGSFSTLEIQRTEQGDSAMYLCASSRREDEQFFGPGTRLTVL.

This chain uses TRBV6-1 with TRBJ1-5; 11 bases agree with TRBD1. There are 13 residues in the CDR3. J lost 6 bases, V lost 8 bases, and 3 bases had no gene match. The V gene's germline CDR1 is MNHNS and CDR2 SASEGT. The CDR3 coding sequence is TGTGCCAGCGGACAGGGGGCGGGTCAGCCCCAGCATTTT. It yields the protein CASGQGAGQPQHF.

This clonotype was seen a few times. This chain joins TRBV10-3 and TRBJ1-6; maybe TRBD1 (6 bases). Trimming took off 3 bases at V and 7 bases at J, with 16 bases between the two ends. CDR1 ENHRY and CDR2 SYGVKD come from the germline V gene. The CDR3 covers 16 residues. CDR3 sequence reads: CAISEGSGHGNSPLHF. CDR3 nucleotide sequence: TGTGCCATCAGTGAAGGGTCGGGACACGGAAATTCACCCCTCCACTTT.

This sequence joins TRBV9 and TRBJ1-5; D unclear. V shed 8 bases and J shed 7 bases, with 16 bases lying between them. From germline, CDR1 is SGDLS and CDR2 YYNGEE. This CDR3 is 13 amino acids long. The CDR3 DNA sequence: TGTGCCAGTAGTATAGCCTTCCGCCAGCCCCAGCATTTT. It is translated as CASSIAFRQPQHF. Drawing the rest from reference TRBV9 and TRBJ1-5, the complete variable domain is DSGVTQTPKHLITATGQRVTLRCSPRSGDLSVYWYQQSLDQGLQFLIQYYNGEERAKGNILERFSAQQFPDLHSELNLSSLELGDSALYFCASSIAFRQPQHFGDGTRLSIL.

This clonotype has at least ten counts. This sequence joins TRBV5-1 and TRBJ2-7; D is unresolved. The germline CDR1 and CDR2 sequences are SGHRS and YFSETQ. The CDR3 consists of 14 residues. Deletions cut 4 bases from V and 2 bases from J, with 13 bases between. CDR3 nucleotides: TGCGCCAGCAGCCCGCCGGGCCAGACCTACGAGCAGTACTTC. Its translation is CASSPPGQTYEQYF.

J is TRBJ2-5 and V is TRBV7-9; D ambiguous. The V gene lost 11 bases and the J gene lost 5 bases, with 18 bases spanning the gap. In germline, CDR1 is SEHNR, CDR2 FQNEAQ (reference sequence). The CDR3 consists of 13 residues. The CDR3 sequence: CACSREGIETQYF. The CDR3 DNA follows: TGTGCCTGTTCTAGGGAAGGGATTGAGACCCAGTACTTC.

This sequence joins TRBV7-6 and TRBJ2-5; the D gene is possibly TRBD2 (5 bases). The DNA end is more similar to TRBJ2-1, so the J call may be wrong. The CDR3 covers 13 residues. Germline CDR1 is SGHVS and CDR2 is FNYEAQ. The CDR3 coding sequence is TGTGCCAGCAGCCCAGCGGTAGTCACTGAGCAGTTCTTC. Protein sequence: CASSPAVVTEQFF.

This clonotype was detected ten times or more. The rearrangement joins TRBV11-2 to TRBJ2-7, with D unclear. Deletions cut 5 bases from V and 5 bases from J, with 10 bases between. This CDR3 is built from 12 residues. In germline, CDR1 is SGHAT, CDR2 FQNNGV. CDR3 region: CASSRVHNEQYF. In nucleotides, the CDR3 is TGTGCCAGCAGCAGAGTACACAACGAGCAGTACTTC.

The sample holds a few counts of this clonotype. V is TRBV5-1 and J is TRBJ1-2; 10 bases are a match to TRBD1. The V segment lost 4 bases and the J segment 12 bases; nucleotides outside the gene matches: 9. Germline V gene data show CDR1 as SGHRS and CDR2 as YFSETQ. The CDR3 consists of 13 residues. The CDR3 DNA reads TGCGCCAGCAGCACCGGGGACAGGGGTTTAGACACCTTC. Translating gives CASSTGDRGLDTF.

The chain couples TRBV7-8 to TRBJ2-5; TRBD1 is a possible D gene (7 bases). V was pared by 5 bases and J by 4 bases, with 17 bases between. This CDR3 is 15 amino acids long. From germline, CDR1 is SGHVS and CDR2 FQNEAQ. The chain's CDR3 is CASSKRQGGAETQYF. As DNA, the CDR3 is TGTGCCAGCAGCAAACGACAGGGCGGGGCAGAGACCCAGTACTTC.

This clonotype has a handful of counts. A clone one base away is much larger, so this may be a read error. The chain joins TRBV7-9 to TRBJ1-1, with D perhaps TRBD1 (5 bases). The CDR3 sequence is 13 residues long. Germline V gene sequence: CDR1 SEHNR, CDR2 FQNEAQ (reference sequence). CDR3: CASSHPGRPEALF. In DNA form, the CDR3 reads TGTGCCAGCAGCCATCCAGGGAGACCTGAAGCTCTCTTT.

The chain recombines TRBV5-1 with TRBJ2-5, with D possibly being TRBD1 (6 bases). The CDR3 extends over 15 amino acids. Germline V lookup: CDR1 SGHRS, CDR2 YFSETQ. V was cut by 0 bases and J by 6 bases, with 15 bases left in between. CDR3 DNA: TGCGCCAGCAGCTTGGTTTCTCAGGGGCGGCAGACCCAGTACTTC. As protein: CASSLVSQGRQTQYF.

This clonotype was seen at least ten times. The chain combines TRBV29-1 with TRBJ1-6, with D possibly matching TRBD1 (5 bases). This CDR3 is 13 amino acids long. The germline V gene encodes CDR1 SQVTM and CDR2 ANQGSEA. V gave up 5 bases and J gave up 9 bases, with 14 bases separating them. Here the CDR3 reads CSVSKGTGSPLHF. CDR3 bases: TGCAGCGTTTCAAAGGGGACTGGTTCACCCCTCCACTTT. The full variable domain, rest sourced from reference TRBV29-1 and TRBJ1-6, is SAVISQKPSRDICQRGTSLTIQCQVDSQVTMMFWYRQQPGQSLTLIATANQGSEATYESGFVIDKFPISRPNLTFSTLTVSNMSPEDSSIYLCSVSKGTGSPLHFGNGTRLTVT.

This clonotype has just a few counts. The chain couples TRBV5-1 to TRBJ2-2, with D tentatively TRBD2 (6 bases). The CDR3 contains 16 residues. The V gene lost 2 bases and the J gene lost 6 bases, with 17 bases spanning the gap. The germline CDR1 and CDR2 sequences are SGHRS and YFSETQ. CDR3 region: CASSFLFGRSPGELFF. In nucleotides, the CDR3 is TGCGCCAGCAGCTTTCTGTTCGGGAGAAGTCCCGGGGAGCTGTTTTTT.